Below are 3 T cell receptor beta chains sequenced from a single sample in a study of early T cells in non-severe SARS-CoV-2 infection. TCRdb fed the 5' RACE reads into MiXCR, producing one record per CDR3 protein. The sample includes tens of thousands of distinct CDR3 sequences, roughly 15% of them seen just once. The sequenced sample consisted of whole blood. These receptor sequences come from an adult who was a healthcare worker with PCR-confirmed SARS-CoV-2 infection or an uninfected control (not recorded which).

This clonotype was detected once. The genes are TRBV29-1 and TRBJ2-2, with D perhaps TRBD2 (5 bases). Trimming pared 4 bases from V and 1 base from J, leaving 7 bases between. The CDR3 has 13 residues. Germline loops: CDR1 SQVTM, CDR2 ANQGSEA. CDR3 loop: CSVAGLNTGELFF. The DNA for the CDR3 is TGCAGCGTTGCAGGACTGAACACCGGGGAGCTGTTTTTT.

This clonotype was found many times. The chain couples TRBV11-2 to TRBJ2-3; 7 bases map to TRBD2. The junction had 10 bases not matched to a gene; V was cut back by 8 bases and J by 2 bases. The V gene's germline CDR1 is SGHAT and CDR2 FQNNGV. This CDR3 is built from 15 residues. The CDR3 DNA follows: TGTGCCAGCGCTGGGGGGGAATTGATCACAGATACGCAGTATTTT. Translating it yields CASAGGELITDTQYF.

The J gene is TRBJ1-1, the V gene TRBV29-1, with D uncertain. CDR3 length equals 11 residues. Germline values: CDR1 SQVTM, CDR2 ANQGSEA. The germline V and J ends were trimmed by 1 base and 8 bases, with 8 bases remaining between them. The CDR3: CSVEVTLEAFF. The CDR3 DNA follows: TGCAGCGTTGAAGTTACTTTAGAAGCTTTCTTT.